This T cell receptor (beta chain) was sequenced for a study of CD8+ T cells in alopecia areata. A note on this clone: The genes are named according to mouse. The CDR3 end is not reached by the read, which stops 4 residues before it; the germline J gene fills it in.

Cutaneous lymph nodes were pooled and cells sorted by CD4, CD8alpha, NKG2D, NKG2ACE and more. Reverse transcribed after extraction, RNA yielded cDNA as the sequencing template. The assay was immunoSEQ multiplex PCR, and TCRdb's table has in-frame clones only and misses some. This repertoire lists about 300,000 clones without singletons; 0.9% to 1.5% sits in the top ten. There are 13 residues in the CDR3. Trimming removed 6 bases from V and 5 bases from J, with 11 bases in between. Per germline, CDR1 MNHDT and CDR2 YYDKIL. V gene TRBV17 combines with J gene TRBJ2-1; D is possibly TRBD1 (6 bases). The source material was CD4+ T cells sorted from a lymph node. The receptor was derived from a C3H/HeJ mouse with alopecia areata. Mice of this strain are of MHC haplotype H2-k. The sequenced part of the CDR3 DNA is TGTGCTAGCAGCGCCGGGACAAATGCT. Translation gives CASSAGTNA. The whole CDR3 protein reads CASSAGTNAEQFF.